This entry is about one T cell receptor (beta chain). Antigen: not known. These donors counted as nominally healthy when sampled, but unrecorded immune exposures were likely. The sample comes from a study of cytomegalovirus exposure and HLA in healthy donors. Notes on the study in general: An apparent linkage of common viral pathogens to several of the most significant clusters emerged in a later analysis. Later, TCR association rates were found to vary by HLA locus, highest for DRB1 and lowest for HLA-C. A link between a missense DCLRE1C variant and TCR beta V- and J-gene trimming emerged from a later analysis.

V shed 7 bases and J 6 bases; nucleotides not matched to a gene: 5. This CDR3 region has 14 residues. From germline, CDR1 is MNHEY and CDR2 SVGAGI. It was with 60 Vbeta and 13 Jbeta primers that the PCR ran. Some clones are missing from TCRdb's copy, which holds only in-frame ones; the method was immunoSEQ multiplex PCR. The table shows 170,000 or so clones, with roughly 80% occurring only once. This receptor was identified in a boy younger than 10 in good health and CMV-seronegative. V is TRBV6-5 and J is TRBJ2-3; 12 bases map to TRBD2. The sample was PBMCs. In DNA form, the CDR3 reads TGTGCCAGCAATCTAGCGGGAGGGAGCGATACGCAGTATTTT. Its translation is CASNLAGGSDTQYF.